The source of this T cell receptor beta chain is a study of blood T cell repertoires in COVID-19. About the study: Acute-phase and convalescent COVID-19 samples originated in the United States, Italy and Spain. Nucleic acid was either cDNA or gDNA, and it came from T cells, B-cell-depleted T cells, or PBMCs.

Original analysis: Cell counts per sample came from amplifying reference gene primers. TCRdb's table, derived via immunoSEQ multiplex PCR, lists solely in-frame clones and lacks some. The V and J calls and clone size come from that table; D and trimming were worked out from the DNA. Here the sample spans under 150,000 clones, roughly 90% being singletons. The CDR3 has 15 residues. In germline, CDR1 is SGHRS, CDR2 YFSETQ. Trimming took 2 bases from V and 0 from J, leaving 9 bases between them. Input material: peripheral blood. This sequence originates from a man aged 50 to 60 with active or convalescent COVID-19. The V call is TRBV5-1, the J call TRBJ2-1; D gene uncertain. This CDR3 reads CASSLQFSSYNEQFF. The CDR3 DNA follows: TGCGCCAGCAGCTTACAGTTCAGCTCCTACAATGAGCAGTTCTTC.